A selection of T cell receptor beta chains follows, all from one sample in a study of memory CD4+ T cells and cytomegalovirus serostatus. TCRdb's table, derived via immunoSEQ multiplex PCR, lists solely in-frame clones and lacks some. The sample includes just under 60,000 clones, about 81% of them seen just once. Material: memory CD4+ T cells from blood. The source of these receptors is an adult in good health and CMV-seronegative. CDR3s include the opening cysteine and the closing phenylalanine or tryptophan. Fields, in order: J gene, clone size, V gene, D gene, CDR3 protein, CDR3 DNA. A D gene is named only where the DNA matches it firmly. Size is omitted from some rows. Given values are once, few, many or a class for expanded clones.

TRBJ1-2	.	TRBV4-3	.	CASSRGSSNYGYTF	TGCGCCAGCAGTCGGGGGAGTAGTAACTATGGCTACACCTTC
TRBJ1-2	.	TRBV6-6	TRBD1	CASSNTGEIYGYTF	TGTGCCAGCAGTAATACAGGGGAAATTTATGGCTACACCTTC
TRBJ2-3	.	TRBV10-3	.	CAISRESTDTQYF	TGTGCCATAAGTAGAGAGTCCACAGATACGCAGTATTTT
TRBJ2-3	few	TRBV7-7	.	CASSPGRLVSTDTQYF	TGTGCTAGCAGCCCGGGGAGGCTAGTCAGCACAGATACGCAGTATTTT
TRBJ1-1	.	TRBV18	TRBD1	CASSQYDTGGYGSTEAFF	TGTGCCAGCTCACAGTATGACACAGGGGGCTATGGTAGCACTGAAGCTTTCTTT
TRBJ1-3	many	TRBV2	.	CASTVISGNTIYF	TGTGCCAGCACGGTGATATCGGGAAACACCATATATTTT
TRBJ1-6	.	TRBV10-1	.	CASSETSGISPLHF	TGCGCCAGCAGTGAGACCAGCGGGATATCACCCCTCCACTTT
TRBJ1-1	.	TRBV15	.	CATSRVNAGQPNTEAFF	TGTGCCACCAGCAGAGTTAACGCAGGACAGCCGAACACTGAAGCTTTCTTT
TRBJ1-5	.	TRBV27	TRBD1	CASSRGDSPNQPQHF	TGTGCCAGCAGCCGGGGGGACAGTCCCAATCAGCCCCAGCATTTT
TRBJ2-7	.	TRBV7-2	.	CASSVANGGQYF	TGTGCCAGCAGCGTCGCTAACGGAGGGCAGTACTTC
TRBJ2-1	once	TRBV28	TRBD2	CASSSYERLAGNEQFF	TGTGCCAGCAGTTCATACGAGAGACTAGCGGGAAATGAGCAGTTCTTC
TRBJ1-2	.	TRBV2	.	CASSLGPGRGYTF	TGTGCCAGCAGCTTGGGACCCGGTCGTGGCTACACCTTC
TRBJ2-1	once	TRBV18	.	CASSPQTDGAEQFF	TGTGCCAGCTCACCACAGACTGATGGGGCCGAGCAGTTCTTC
TRBJ2-7	once	TRBV7-9	TRBD2	CASSPRTRNYEQYF	TGTGCCAGCAGCCCCCGGACTAGAAACTACGAGCAGTACTTC
TRBJ2-1	few	TRBV2	.	CASSVLKGRGFF	TGTGCCAGCAGTGTCTTAAAGGGGCGAGGGTTCTTC
TRBJ2-7	few	TRBV19	.	CASMDSNAYEQYF	TGTGCCAGTATGGACAGCAACGCCTACGAGCAGTACTTC
TRBJ2-3	.	TRBV30	TRBD2	CAREGDNTDTQYF	TGTGCCCGGGAGGGAGATAACACAGATACGCAGTATTTT
TRBJ2-1	.	TRBV19	TRBD2	CATRDGRATYNEQFF	TGTGCCACTAGAGACGGGAGGGCCACCTACAATGAGCAGTTCTTC
TRBJ1-1	.	TRBV19	TRBD1	CASSTEPGQGAMNTEAFF	TGTGCCAGTAGTACTGAACCGGGACAGGGGGCTATGAACACTGAAGCTTTCTTT
TRBJ1-5	.	TRBV29-1	.	CSVQGSSNQPQHF	TGCAGCGTTCAGGGGTCGAGCAATCAGCCCCAGCATTTT
TRBJ2-5	.	TRBV30	TRBD2	CAWTGLAGVGETQYF	TGTGCCTGGACCGGACTAGCGGGAGTCGGGGAGACCCAGTACTTC
TRBJ2-7	.	TRBV27	TRBD2	CASSGLAGGGSYEQYF	TGTGCCAGCTCCGGACTAGCGGGAGGGGGGTCCTACGAGCAGTACTTC
TRBJ2-3	.	TRBV9	TRBD1	CASSILTGGTDTQYF	TGTGCCAGCAGCATACTGACAGGGGGCACAGATACGCAGTATTTT
TRBJ1-5	.	TRBV6-1	.	CASRPGTSNQPQHF	TGTGCCAGCAGGCCGGGAACGAGCAATCAGCCCCAGCATTTT
TRBJ1-3	.	TRBV11-3	.	CASREEGLSGNTIYF	TGTGCCAGCAGAGAAGAGGGGCTATCTGGAAACACCATATATTTT
TRBJ2-1	.	TRBV5-4	.	CASSSETSRAAGWNEQFF	TGTGCCAGCAGCTCAGAAACCTCCAGGGCCGCAGGGTGGAATGAGCAGTTCTTC
TRBJ2-5	.	TRBV19	.	CACGPRAGQETQYF	TGTGCCTGTGGGCCCAGGGCGGGCCAAGAGACCCAGTACTTC
TRBJ1-2	.	TRBV30	.	CAWNSVFYGYTF	TGTGCCTGGAACAGCGTTTTTTATGGCTACACCTTC
TRBJ1-2	once	TRBV28	TRBD1	CASSLGQGARRYTF	TGTGCCAGCAGTTTGGGACAGGGGGCAAGGCGCTACACCTTC
TRBJ2-3	once	TRBV6-6	TRBD1	CASSPRDRVLDTQYF	TGTGCCAGCAGCCCCCGGGACAGGGTGTTGGATACGCAGTATTTT
TRBJ1-4	.	TRBV6-5	TRBD1	CASRLTTGAFEKLFF	TGTGCCAGCAGGCTAACTACAGGGGCCTTTGAAAAACTGTTTTTT
TRBJ1-1	once	TRBV5-1	TRBD1	CASNPRQGPNTEAFF	TGCGCCAGCAATCCAAGACAGGGGCCGAACACTGAAGCTTTCTTT
TRBJ2-2	.	TRBV11-3	.	CASSLFMVNTGELFF	TGTGCCAGCAGCTTATTCATGGTGAACACCGGGGAGCTGTTTTTT
TRBJ1-1	.	TRBV18	.	CASSPGDFAEAFF	TGTGCCAGCTCACCGGGGGATTTTGCTGAAGCTTTCTTT
TRBJ2-3	.	TRBV6-5	.	CASSRSGDTQYF	TGTGCCAGCAGCCGCTCAGGAGATACGCAGTATTTT
TRBJ2-7	once	TRBV30	.	CAWSKRSYEQYF	TGTGCCTGGAGCAAACGCTCCTACGAGCAGTACTTC
TRBJ1-5	.	TRBV7-2	.	CASSFSPMEQPQHF	TGTGCCAGCAGCTTTTCCCCCATGGAGCAGCCCCAGCATTTT
TRBJ1-5	.	TRBV5-1	TRBD1	CASSLDGQGAQHF	TGCGCCAGCAGCTTGGATGGGCAGGGGGCCCAGCATTTT
TRBJ2-2	.	TRBV29-1	TRBD1	CSVGGGLDTGELFF	TGCAGCGTAGGGGGCGGACTGGACACCGGGGAGCTGTTTTTT
TRBJ1-1	few	TRBV7-7	.	CASSREMNTEAFF	TGTGCTAGCAGCCGGGAAATGAACACTGAAGCTTTCTTT
TRBJ2-3	.	TRBV4-1	.	CASSQGPGASTDTQYF	TGCGCCAGCAGCCAAGGTCCCGGGGCTAGCACAGATACGCAGTATTTT
TRBJ2-5	.	TRBV7-2	.	CASSSYQTQYF	TGTGCCAGCAGCTCTTACCAGACCCAGTACTTC
TRBJ2-2	.	TRBV7-9	.	CASSLWGNTGELFF	TGTGCCAGCAGCTTATGGGGGAACACCGGGGAGCTGTTTTTT
TRBJ1-1	.	TRBV5-1	.	CASSLGQPNTEAFF	TGCGCCAGCAGCTTGGGACAGCCGAACACTGAAGCTTTCTTT
TRBJ1-1	.	TRBV12-5	.	CASGFEGFRRGVVLDTEAFF	TGTGCTAGTGGTTTCGAGGGTTTCCGTCGGGGTGTTGTTTTGGACACTGAAGCTTTCTTT
TRBJ2-1	.	TRBV30	.	CAWSPLANTYNEQFF	TGTGCCTGGAGTCCCCTAGCGAACACCTACAATGAGCAGTTCTTC
TRBJ2-2	.	TRBV5-1	.	CASSLYPGETGELFF	TGCGCCAGCAGCTTGTATCCAGGGGAGACCGGGGAGCTGTTTTTT
TRBJ2-2	.	TRBV14	.	CASSQELGAARGGELFF	TGTGCCAGCAGCCAAGAGTTAGGTGCAGCACGGGGCGGGGAGCTGTTTTTT
TRBJ2-3	.	TRBV6-1	.	CASSEASLMTDTQYF	TGTGCCAGCAGTGAAGCGTCCCTAATGACAGATACGCAGTATTTT